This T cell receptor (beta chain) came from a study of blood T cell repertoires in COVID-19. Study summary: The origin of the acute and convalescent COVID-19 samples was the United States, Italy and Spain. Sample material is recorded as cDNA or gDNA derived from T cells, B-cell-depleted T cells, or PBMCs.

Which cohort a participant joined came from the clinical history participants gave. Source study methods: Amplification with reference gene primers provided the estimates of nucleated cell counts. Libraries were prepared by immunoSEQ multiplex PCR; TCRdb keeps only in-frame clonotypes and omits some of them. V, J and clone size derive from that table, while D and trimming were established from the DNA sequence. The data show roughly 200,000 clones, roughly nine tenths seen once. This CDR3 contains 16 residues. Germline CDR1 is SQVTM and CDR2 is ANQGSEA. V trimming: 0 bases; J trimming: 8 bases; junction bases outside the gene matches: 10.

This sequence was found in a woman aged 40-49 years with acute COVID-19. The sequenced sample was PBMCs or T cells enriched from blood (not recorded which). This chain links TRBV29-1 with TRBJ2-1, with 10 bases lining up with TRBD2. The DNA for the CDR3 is TGCAGCGTTGAAGATAGCCAGCGGGGGGGCCTCGATGAGCAGTTCTTC. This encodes CSVEDSQRGGLDEQFF.